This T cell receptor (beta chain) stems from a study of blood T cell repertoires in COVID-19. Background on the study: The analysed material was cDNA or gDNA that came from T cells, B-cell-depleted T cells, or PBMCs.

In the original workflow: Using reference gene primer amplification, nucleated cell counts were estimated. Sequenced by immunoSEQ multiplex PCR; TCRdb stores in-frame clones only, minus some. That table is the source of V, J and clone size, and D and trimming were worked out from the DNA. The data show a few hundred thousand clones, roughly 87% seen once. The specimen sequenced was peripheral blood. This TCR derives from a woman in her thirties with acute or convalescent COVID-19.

As DNA, the CDR3 is TGTGCCAGCAGCTTCGGGGATCGCAAAGGGACCCAGTACTTC. Translated: CASSFGDRKGTQYF. The chain uses TRBV5-4 and TRBJ2-5; a weak D match, TRBD2 (5 bases). The germline V and J ends were trimmed by 2 bases and 7 bases, with 15 bases remaining between them. CDR3 length: 14 amino acids. Germline CDR1 SGHNT, CDR2 YYREEE (reference sequence).